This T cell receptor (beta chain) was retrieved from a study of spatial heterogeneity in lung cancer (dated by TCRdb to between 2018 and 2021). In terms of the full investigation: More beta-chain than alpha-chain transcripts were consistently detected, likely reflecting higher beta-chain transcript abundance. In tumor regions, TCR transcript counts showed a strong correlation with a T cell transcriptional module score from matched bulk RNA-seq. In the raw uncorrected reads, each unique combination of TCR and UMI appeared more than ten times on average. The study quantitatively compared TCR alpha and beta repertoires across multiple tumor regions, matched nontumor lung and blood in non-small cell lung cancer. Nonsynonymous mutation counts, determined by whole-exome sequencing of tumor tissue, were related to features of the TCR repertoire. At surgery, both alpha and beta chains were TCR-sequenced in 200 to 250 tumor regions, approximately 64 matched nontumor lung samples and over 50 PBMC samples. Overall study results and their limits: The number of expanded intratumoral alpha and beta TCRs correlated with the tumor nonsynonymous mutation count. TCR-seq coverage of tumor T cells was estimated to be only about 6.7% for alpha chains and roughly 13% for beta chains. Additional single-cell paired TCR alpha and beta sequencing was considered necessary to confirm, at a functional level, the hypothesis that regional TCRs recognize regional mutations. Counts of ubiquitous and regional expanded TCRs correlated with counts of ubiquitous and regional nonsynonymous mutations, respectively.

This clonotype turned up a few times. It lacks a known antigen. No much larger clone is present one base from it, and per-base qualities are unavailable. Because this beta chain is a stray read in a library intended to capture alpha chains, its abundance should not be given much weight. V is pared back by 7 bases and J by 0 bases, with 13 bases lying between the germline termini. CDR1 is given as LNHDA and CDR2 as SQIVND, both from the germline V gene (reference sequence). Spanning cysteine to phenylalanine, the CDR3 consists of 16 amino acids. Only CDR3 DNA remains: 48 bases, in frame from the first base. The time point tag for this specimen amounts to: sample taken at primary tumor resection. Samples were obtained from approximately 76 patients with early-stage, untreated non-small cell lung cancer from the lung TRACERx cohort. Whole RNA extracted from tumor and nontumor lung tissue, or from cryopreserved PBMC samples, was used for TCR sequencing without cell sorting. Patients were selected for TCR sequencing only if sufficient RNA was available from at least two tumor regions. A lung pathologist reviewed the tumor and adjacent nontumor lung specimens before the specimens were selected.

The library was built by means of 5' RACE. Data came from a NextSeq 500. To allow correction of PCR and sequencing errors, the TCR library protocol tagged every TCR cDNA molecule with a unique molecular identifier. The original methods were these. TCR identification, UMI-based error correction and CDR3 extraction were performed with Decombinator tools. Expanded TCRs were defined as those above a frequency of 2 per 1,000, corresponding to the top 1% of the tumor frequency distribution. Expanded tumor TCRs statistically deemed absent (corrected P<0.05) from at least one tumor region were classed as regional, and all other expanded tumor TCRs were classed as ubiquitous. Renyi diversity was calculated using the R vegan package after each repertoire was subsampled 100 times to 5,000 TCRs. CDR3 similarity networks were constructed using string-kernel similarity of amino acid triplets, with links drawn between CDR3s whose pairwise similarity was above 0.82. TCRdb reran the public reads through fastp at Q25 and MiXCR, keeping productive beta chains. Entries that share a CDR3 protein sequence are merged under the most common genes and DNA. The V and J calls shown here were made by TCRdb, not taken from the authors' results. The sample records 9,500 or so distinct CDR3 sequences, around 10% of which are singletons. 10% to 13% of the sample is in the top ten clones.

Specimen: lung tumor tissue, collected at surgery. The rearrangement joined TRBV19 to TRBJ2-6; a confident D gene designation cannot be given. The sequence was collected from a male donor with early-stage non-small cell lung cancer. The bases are TGTGCCAGTACCGGACGTCAGAGCTCTGGGGCCAACGTCCTGACTTTC. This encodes CASTGRQSSGANVLTF.